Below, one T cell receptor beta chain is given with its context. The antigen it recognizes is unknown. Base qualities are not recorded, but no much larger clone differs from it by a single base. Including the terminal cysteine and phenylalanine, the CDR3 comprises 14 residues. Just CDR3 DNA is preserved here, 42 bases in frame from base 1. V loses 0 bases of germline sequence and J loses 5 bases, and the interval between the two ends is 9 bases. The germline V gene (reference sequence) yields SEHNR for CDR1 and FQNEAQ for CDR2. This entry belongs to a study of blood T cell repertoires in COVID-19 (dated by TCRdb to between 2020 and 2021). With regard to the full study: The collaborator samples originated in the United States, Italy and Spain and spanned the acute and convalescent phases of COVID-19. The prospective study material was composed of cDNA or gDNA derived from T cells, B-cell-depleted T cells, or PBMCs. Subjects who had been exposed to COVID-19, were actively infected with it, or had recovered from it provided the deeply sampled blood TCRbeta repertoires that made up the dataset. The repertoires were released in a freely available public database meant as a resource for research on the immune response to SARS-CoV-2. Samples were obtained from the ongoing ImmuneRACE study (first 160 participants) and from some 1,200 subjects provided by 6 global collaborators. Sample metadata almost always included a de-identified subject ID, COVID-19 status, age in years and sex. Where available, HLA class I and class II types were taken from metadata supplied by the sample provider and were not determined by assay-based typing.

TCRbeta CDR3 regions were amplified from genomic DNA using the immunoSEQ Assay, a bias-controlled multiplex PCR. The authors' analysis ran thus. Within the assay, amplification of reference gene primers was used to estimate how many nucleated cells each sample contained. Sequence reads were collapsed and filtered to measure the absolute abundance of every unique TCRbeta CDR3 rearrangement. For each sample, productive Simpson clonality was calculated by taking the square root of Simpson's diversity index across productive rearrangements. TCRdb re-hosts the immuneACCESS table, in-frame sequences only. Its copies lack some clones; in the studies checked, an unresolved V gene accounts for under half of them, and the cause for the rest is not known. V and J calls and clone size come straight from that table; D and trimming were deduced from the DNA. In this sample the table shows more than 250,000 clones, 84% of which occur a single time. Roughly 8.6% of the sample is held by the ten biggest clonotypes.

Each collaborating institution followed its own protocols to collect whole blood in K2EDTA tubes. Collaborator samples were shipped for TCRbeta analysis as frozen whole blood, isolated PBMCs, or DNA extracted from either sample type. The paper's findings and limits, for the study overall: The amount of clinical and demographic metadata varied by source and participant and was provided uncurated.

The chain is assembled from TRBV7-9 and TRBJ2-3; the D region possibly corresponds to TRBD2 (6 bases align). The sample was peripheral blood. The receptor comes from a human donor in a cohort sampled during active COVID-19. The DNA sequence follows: TGTGCCAGCAGCTTAGCGGGGGGTGTAGATACGCAGTATTTT. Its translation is CASSLAGGVDTQYF.